The sequence of this TCR beta chain was determined in a study of response to subunit inactivated influenza vaccine. A single record per CDR3 protein comes from TCRdb applying MiXCR to the RT-PCR reads. The table records about 570,000 distinct CDR3 sequences, around 11% of them present only once. Losses at the gene ends were 6 bases for V and 7 bases for J; bases not matched to a gene: 4. This CDR3 has 12 residues. Germline V CDR1 and CDR2: SQVTM, ANQGSEA. These data were also reused for a study on T cells expressing NK-cell markers. That work contributes: cDNA encoding TCR beta was synthesized via 5'RACE template switching incorporating UMIs. TCR beta repertoires came from sorted CD3+CD56+NKG2C+, CD3+CD56+NKG2C- and CD3+CD56-NKG2C+ T cells. The use of an anti-gamma-delta TCR antibody, which was added in several experiments, restricted sorting to T cells expressing alpha-beta TCR. Each of roughly six donors carried dominant NKG2C+ clonotypes accounting for roughly 1.0-8% of CD8+ T cells.

This specimen consisted of PBMCs from blood, obtained on the day of vaccination. The J gene is TRBJ1-4, the V gene TRBV29-1, with 8 bases aligning to TRBD1. The TCR was taken from a middle-aged man who received an inactivated influenza vaccine. CDR3 region: CSVTGTGEKLFF. CDR3 nucleotide sequence: TGCAGCGTCACCGGGACAGGTGAAAAACTGTTTTTT.